Each of the 32 T cell receptor beta chains below was sequenced from the same sample in a study of T cell responses to AZD1222 COVID-19 vaccine. TCRdb keeps only in-frame clones here, not all; method: immunoSEQ multiplex PCR. Here the sample spans tens of thousands of clones, approximately 89% being singletons. The input for sequencing was peripheral blood, taken on day 0 of AZD1222 vaccination. The receptors were sampled from an adult in good health.

The rearrangement links TRBV25-1 to TRBJ2-7; D is ambiguous. V lost 0 bases to trimming and J lost 6 bases, with 3 bases between them. This CDR3 region has 11 residues. CDR1 is MGHDK and CDR2 is SYGVNS in the germline V gene. This chain's CDR3 is CASSEYGEQYF. CDR3 in DNA: TGTGCCAGCAGTGAATATGGCGAGCAGTACTTC.

This sequence joins TRBV7-2 and TRBJ2-1; D gene uncertain. CDR1 and CDR2 from the germline V gene are SGHTA and FQGNSA. The CDR3 extends over 11 amino acids. V gave up 1 base and J gave up 10 bases, with 5 bases separating them. The CDR3 sequence: CASSLEGEQFF. In nucleotides, the CDR3 is TGTGCCAGCAGCTTAGAAGGGGAGCAGTTCTTC.

V gene TRBV28 combines with J gene TRBJ2-3, with D perhaps being TRBD1 or TRBD2 (5 bases each). The CDR3 has 14 residues. The germline gives CDR1 MDHEN, CDR2 SYDVKM. The V end lost 7 bases, the J end lost 8 bases, and 19 bases lay between the germline ends. The CDR3 DNA reads as TGTGCCAGCATACGTTTCGGGGAAGGGGTTACGCAGTATTTT. Amino acid sequence: CASIRFGEGVTQYF. Full variable domain (rest looked up from reference TRBV28 and TRBJ2-3): DVKVTQSSRYLVKRTGEKVFLECVQDMDHENMFWYRQDPGLGLRLIYFSYDVKMKEKGDIPEGYSVSREKKERFSLILESASTNQTSMYLCASIRFGEGVTQYFGPGTRLTVL.

The chain couples TRBV4-3 to TRBJ1-2, with D tentatively TRBD1 (5 bases). This CDR3 has 15 residues. Germline values: CDR1 LGHNA, CDR2 YSLEER. The V end was cut by 0 bases, the J end by 2 bases, with 10 bases between. CDR3 nucleotide sequence: TGCGCCAGCAGCCAAGACGGGACCACGAACTATGGCTACACCTTC. Translation: CASSQDGTTNYGYTF.

The genes are TRBV27 and TRBJ1-6; D unclear. V lost 8 bases and J 9 bases, leaving 14 bases between the germline ends. The CDR3 is 13 amino acids. From germline, CDR1 is MNHEY and CDR2 SMNVEV (reference sequence). The CDR3 DNA reads as TGTGCCAGCCTCCCGGGTTACGGTTCACCCCTCCACTTT. As protein: CASLPGYGSPLHF.

The chain combines TRBV7-9 with TRBJ2-4; 7 bases map to TRBD1. The CDR3 length is 15 residues. Losses at the gene ends were 3 bases for V and 7 bases for J; bases not matched to a gene: 9. Germline-derived CDR1 and CDR2 are SEHNR and FQNEAQ (reference sequence). The chain's CDR3 is CASSLAQGVENIQYF. DNA of the CDR3: TGTGCCAGCAGCTTGGCTCAGGGGGTCGAGAACATTCAGTACTTC.

This clone was seen repeatedly, ten times or more. Other nucleotide sequences from this sample produce the same CDR3. The chain has TRBV11-3 and TRBJ2-1, with 10 nucleotides matching TRBD1. The junction had 3 bases not matched to a gene; V was cut back by 4 bases and J by 0 bases. This CDR3 region has 16 residues. Germline lookup yields CDR1 SGHNT and CDR2 YENEEA. Here the CDR3 reads CASSSRDRGSYNEQFF. The CDR3 nucleotides read TGTGCCAGCAGCTCCCGGGACAGGGGCTCCTACAATGAGCAGTTCTTC. Drawing the rest from reference TRBV11-3 and TRBJ2-1, the complete variable domain is EAGVVQSPRYKIIEKKQPVAFWCNPISGHNTLYWYLQNLGQGPELLIRYENEEAVDDSQLPKDRFSAERLKGVDSTLKIQPAELGDSAVYLCASSSRDRGSYNEQFFGPGTRLTVL.

The rearrangement joins TRBV6-2 or TRBV6-3 to TRBJ2-1; 7 bases line up with TRBD2. This CDR3 is built from 21 residues. V gave up 2 bases and J gave up 0 bases; unmatched junction bases: 19. Germline loops: CDR1 MNHEY, CDR2 SVGEGT. Here the CDR3 DNA reads TGTGCCAGCAGTTACCCGGCCAGCGGGGCCCGAAAGGCCGACTCCTACAATGAGCAGTTCTTC. Translated, it gives CASSYPASGARKADSYNEQFF.

The chain combines TRBV5-1 with TRBJ2-3; 9 nucleotides line up with TRBD1. Germline CDR1 is SGHRS and CDR2 is YFSETQ. The V and J ends lost 5 bases and 5 bases, in that order; junction bases with no gene match: 9. CDR3 length: 15 amino acids. The DNA for the CDR3 is TGCGCCAGCAGTTCTGGACAGGGGAAGAAAGATACGCAGTATTTT. It is translated as CASSSGQGKKDTQYF.

The table lists this clone with a few counts. The V and J genes are TRBV28 and TRBJ1-1; maybe TRBD1 (6 bases). Trimming removed 5 bases from V and 1 base from J, with 14 bases in between. Germline V gene data show CDR1 as MDHEN and CDR2 as SYDVKM. The CDR3 consists of 15 residues. In DNA form, the CDR3 reads TGTGCCAGCAGTCTCCCAGGGGCTTCGAACACTGAAGCTTTCTTT. This gives the protein CASSLPGASNTEAFF.

The chain joins TRBV19 to TRBJ2-5; 8 bases align to TRBD2. V dropped 3 bases and J dropped 5; count of bases not matched to a gene: 11. In germline, CDR1 is LNHDA, CDR2 SQIVND (reference sequence). CDR3 length equals 16 residues. The CDR3 here is CASSIGGGRGRETQYF. In nucleotides, the CDR3 is TGTGCCAGTAGTATCGGGGGGGGACGTGGCAGGGAGACCCAGTACTTC.

The chain links TRBV5-1 to TRBJ2-1; 7 nucleotides align to TRBD1. V shed 7 bases, J shed 8 bases, and the junction held 15 bases outside the gene matches. The germline gives CDR1 SGHRS, CDR2 YFSETQ. This CDR3 is built from 15 residues. CDR3 DNA: TGCGCCAGCTCCTCGACAGGGCGAGATGTCCATGAGCAGTTCTTC. This translates into CASSSTGRDVHEQFF.

The chain joins TRBV4-2 to TRBJ2-7; TRBD1 agrees at 7 bases. V trimming: 4 bases; J trimming: 6 bases; junction bases outside the gene matches: 12. The CDR3 is 15 amino acids. Germline V gene sequence: CDR1 LGHNA, CDR2 YNFKEQ. CDR3 in DNA: TGTGCCAGCAGCCTTATCAGACAGGGTATCAGCGAGCAGTACTTC. This codes for CASSLIRQGISEQYF.

This clone came up a few times. As DNA, the CDR3 is TGTGCCAGCAGTGACAGGGCAAGTGGCGAGCAGTACTTC. Amino acids: CASSDRASGEQYF. The chain joins TRBV6-4 to TRBJ2-7, with no clear D. From germline, CDR1 is MRHNA and CDR2 SNTAGT. CDR3 size: 13 residues. Trimming removed 2 bases from V and 6 bases from J, with 11 bases in between.

The chain is built from TRBV5-6 and TRBJ2-7, with D maybe TRBD1 (5 bases). This CDR3 is built from 13 residues. Per germline, CDR1 SGHDT and CDR2 YYEEEE. Trimming stripped 0 bases from V and 5 bases from J, with 9 bases between. CDR3 coding DNA: TGTGCCAGCAGCTTGGTTCAGGGCCACGAGCAGTACTTC. Protein sequence: CASSLVQGHEQYF.

The J gene is TRBJ1-6, the V gene TRBV27; D unclear. Trimming took off 1 base at V and 10 bases at J, with 11 bases between the two ends. CDR3 length: 14 residues. Germline loops: CDR1 MNHEY, CDR2 SMNVEV (reference sequence). In DNA, the CDR3 is TGTGCCAGCAGTTTATTGGGATTAGGGTCACCCCTCCACTTT. Protein product: CASSLLGLGSPLHF.

The genes are TRBV15 and TRBJ2-1, with TRBD2 identical over 10 bases. This CDR3 spans 16 amino acids. V was pared by 1 base and J by 7 bases, with 7 bases of the junction left unmatched. Germline CDR1 LNHNV, CDR2 YYDKDF (reference sequence). The CDR3, as DNA: TGTGCCACCAGCAGAGCGCGTACTAGCGGGACTAATGAGCAGTTCTTC. Amino acid sequence: CATSRARTSGTNEQFF.

V is TRBV9 and J is TRBJ2-1, with D unresolved. The V and J ends lost 4 bases and 2 bases respectively, with 10 bases between them. The CDR3 has 14 residues. CDR1 and CDR2 from the germline V gene are SGDLS and YYNGEE. CDR3 sequence: CASSPGSPYNEQFF. The CDR3 DNA follows: TGTGCCAGCAGCCCCGGATCCCCCTACAATGAGCAGTTCTTC.

The chain employs TRBV5-6 and TRBJ2-5; D is perhaps TRBD1 (5 bases). Trimming left V 4 bases short and J 6 bases short, with 10 bases between. The germline V gene encodes CDR1 SGHDT and CDR2 YYEEEE. The CDR3 has 12 amino acids. The CDR3 nucleotides read TGTGCCAGCAGCGACAGTTGGAAGACCCAGTACTTC. Its translation: CASSDSWKTQYF.

This chain connects TRBV28 to TRBJ2-7; TRBD2 agrees at 12 bases. CDR1 and CDR2 (germline): MDHEN, SYDVKM. The CDR3 contains 14 residues. With 8 bases clipped from V and 5 bases from J, the junction kept 7 bases outside the gene matches. The CDR3 reads CASSFRLAGDEQYF. The CDR3 DNA follows: TGTGCCAGCTCCTTTCGACTAGCGGGAGACGAGCAGTACTTC.

This clone was observed many times. The chain is built from TRBV7-2 and TRBJ2-7, with D uncertain. Trimming removed 0 bases from V and 7 bases from J, with 10 bases in between. This CDR3 is 13 amino acids long. From germline, CDR1 is SGHTA and CDR2 FQGNSA. The CDR3 nucleotides are TGTGCCAGCAGCTTAGCGATAGATTGGGAGCAGTACTTC. It codes for CASSLAIDWEQYF.

The rearrangement links TRBV24-1 to TRBJ2-1, with a tentative D call TRBD2 (6 bases). V dropped 0 bases and J dropped 10 bases, with 12 bases sitting between them. CDR1 KGHDR and CDR2 SFDVKD come from the germline V gene. The CDR3 consists of 14 residues. This CDR3 reads CATSDLIGGGEQFF. CDR3 coding DNA: TGTGCCACCAGTGATTTGATCGGGGGTGGGGAGCAGTTCTTC.

V and J are TRBV6-5 and TRBJ2-3; D is uncertain. CDR1 and CDR2 from the germline V gene are MNHEY and SVGAGI. Trimming left V 1 base short and J 3 bases short, with 5 bases between. This CDR3 region has 13 residues. CDR3 nucleotide sequence: TGTGCCAGCAGTTACTTACAGACAGATACGCAGTATTTT. The encoded protein is CASSYLQTDTQYF.

The chain has TRBV30 and TRBJ2-1, with 8 bases identical to TRBD2. Trimming at V came to 3 bases and at J to 4 bases, leaving 5 bases not matched to a gene. This CDR3 comprises 14 residues. Germline CDR1 reads GTSNPN; CDR2 reads SVGIG (reference sequence). The CDR3 region is CAWRRGGAYNEQFF. As DNA, the CDR3 is TGTGCCTGGAGACGGGGGGGCGCTTACAATGAGCAGTTCTTC.

The genes are TRBV4-1 and TRBJ1-5, with D tentatively TRBD1 (5 bases). Germline CDR1 is MGHRA and CDR2 is YSYEKL. This CDR3 region has 15 residues. V dropped 0 bases and J dropped 7 bases, with 13 bases sitting between them. Here the CDR3 reads CASSQDGGTGQPQHF. Written as DNA, the CDR3 is TGCGCCAGCAGCCAAGATGGGGGTACGGGGCAGCCCCAGCATTTT.

V usage is TRBV5-1 and J usage is TRBJ1-1; no reliable D call. Germline loops: CDR1 SGHRS, CDR2 YFSETQ. V lost 8 bases and J lost 2, with 13 bases in between. The CDR3 covers 13 residues. In DNA form, the CDR3 reads TGCGCCAGTTCGGAGGATCCTAACACTGAAGCTTTCTTT. Translation gives CASSEDPNTEAFF.

This clone was counted once. The genes are TRBV11-2 and TRBJ1-2; no clear D gene. The ends were cut back, 5 bases at V and 0 bases at J, with 13 bases in the middle. This CDR3 is built from 15 residues. In germline, CDR1 is SGHAT, CDR2 FQNNGV. This CDR3 reads CASSAPGLPNYGYTF. CDR3 bases: TGTGCCAGCAGCGCGCCGGGCCTTCCTAACTATGGCTACACCTTC.

CDR3 loop: CASSLAGAVSEQYF. CDR3 DNA: TGTGCCAGTAGTTTAGCGGGAGCAGTTTCCGAGCAGTACTTC. V usage is TRBV19 and J usage is TRBJ2-7; 9 nucleotides match TRBD2. This CDR3 has 14 amino acids. The V gene end was trimmed by 5 bases and the J gene end by 6 bases; junction bases not matched to a gene: 8. The germline V gene has CDR1 LNHDA and CDR2 SQIVND (reference sequence). Complete variable domain (other parts from reference TRBV19 and TRBJ2-7): DGGITQSPKYLFRKEGQNVTLSCEQNLNHDAMYWYRQDPGQGLRLIYYSQIVNDFQKGDIAEGYSVSREKKESFPLTVTSAQKNPTAFYLCASSLAGAVSEQYFGPGTRLTVT.

The J gene is TRBJ2-7, the V gene TRBV6-5; perhaps TRBD1 as D (5 bases). This CDR3 spans 16 amino acids. Germline CDR1 and CDR2: MNHEY and SVGAGI. Trimming took 2 bases from V and 5 from J, leaving 19 bases between them. The CDR3 loop is CASSYDRPGITHEQYF. The CDR3 DNA follows: TGTGCCAGCAGTTACGATCGGCCAGGGATCACCCACGAGCAGTACTTC.

The chain couples TRBV29-1 to TRBJ2-7, with 10 bases aligning to TRBD1. The CDR3 contains 11 residues. After removal of 6 bases from V and 7 bases from J, the junction contained 3 bases not matched to a gene. CDR1 is SQVTM and CDR2 is ANQGSEA in the germline V gene. This CDR3 is CSVWTGGEQYF. CDR3 sequence (DNA): TGCAGCGTATGGACAGGGGGTGAGCAGTACTTC.

The chain has TRBV6-6 and TRBJ1-5; D is uncertain. CDR1 is MNHNY, CDR2 SVGAGI, per germline (reference sequence). V lost 5 bases to trimming and J lost 2 bases, with 19 bases between them. The CDR3 is 17 amino acids. The CDR3 DNA is TGTGCCAGCAGTCAATCGCCAACCTCGGGCGGCAATCAGCCCCAGCATTTT. Its translation: CASSQSPTSGGNQPQHF.

This sequence joins TRBV6-5 and TRBJ1-2; 7 bases match TRBD1. There are 14 residues in the CDR3. CDR1 and CDR2 (germline): MNHEY, SVGAGI. Trimming took 4 bases from V and 2 from J; bases not matched to a gene: 4. The CDR3 protein is CASSFGTENYGYTF. The CDR3 region has the DNA TGTGCCAGCAGTTTCGGGACAGAGAACTATGGCTACACCTTC.